Presented here are 28 T cell receptor beta chains from one specimen sequenced in a study of OX40 agonist ivuxolimab in advanced cancers. This table comes from immunoSEQ multiplex PCR, and its TCRdb copy is limited to in-frame clones, with some not included. Here the sample spans 40,000 to 45,000 clones, about four fifths being singletons. Source: CD4+ or CD8+ T cells sorted from blood, taken in a trial of the OX40 agonist ivuxolimab. These receptors originate from an adult with an advanced solid tumor such as melanoma, head and neck, liver or kidney cancer.

This clone is medium-sized by share. The sample carries other DNA sequences with the same CDR3. The chain joins TRBV27 to TRBJ2-7; D perhaps matches TRBD1 (6 bases). V lost 5 bases, J lost 0 bases, and 11 bases lay in between. The V gene's germline CDR1 is MNHEY and CDR2 SMNVEV (reference sequence). The CDR3 contains 14 residues. For the CDR3, the DNA is TGTGCCAGCAGTCGAGACAGGAACTCCTACGAGCAGTACTTC. It encodes CASSRDRNSYEQYF.

The chain combines TRBV19 with TRBJ1-3; 8 positions agree with TRBD1. The CDR3 loop spans 13 amino acids. The germline V gene has CDR1 LNHDA and CDR2 SQIVND (reference sequence). J gave up 2 bases and V 10 bases, and 4 bases lay outside the gene matches. Written as DNA, the CDR3 is TGTGCCACCTACAGGGGGACTGGAAACACCATATATTTT. This encodes CATYRGTGNTIYF.

DNA for the CDR3: TGCGCCAGCAGCCAAGTAGGCGGGAGTCCGTCAGATACGCAGTATTTT. It codes for CASSQVGGSPSDTQYF. V gene TRBV4-1 combines with J gene TRBJ2-3; 7 bases are a match to TRBD2. The CDR3 totals 16 residues. Looked up from germline, CDR1 is MGHRA and CDR2 is YSYEKL. The ends lost 1 base at V and 4 bases at J; junction bases unmatched: 8.

The rearrangement joins TRBV19 to TRBJ1-1; 9 bases map to TRBD1. V lost 9 bases to trimming and J lost 0 bases; unmatched junction nucleotides: 5. CDR1 is LNHDA and CDR2 is SQIVND in the germline V gene (reference sequence). This CDR3 spans 14 amino acids. The CDR3 DNA reads TGTGCCAGCGACAGGGGGGGCATGAACACTGAAGCTTTCTTT. It codes for CASDRGGMNTEAFF.

This rearrangement joins TRBV19 to TRBJ2-2, with 10 nucleotides matching TRBD1. CDR3 length equals 17 residues. Trimming took 6 bases from V and 4 from J; bases not matched to a gene: 11. Germline CDR1 is LNHDA and CDR2 is SQIVND (reference sequence). CDR3 in amino acids: CASRGTGQGFRTGELFF. The CDR3 DNA reads TGTGCCAGTAGGGGGACGGGACAGGGGTTTCGCACCGGGGAGCTGTTTTTT.

The chain couples TRBV7-2 to TRBJ2-2, with D tentatively TRBD2 (6 bases). Per the germline V gene, CDR1 is SGHTA and CDR2 is FQGNSA. Deletions cut 0 bases from V and 8 bases from J, with 16 bases between. CDR3 length: 16 amino acids. The CDR3 sequence: CASSLAGGNLGGELFF. The CDR3 DNA sequence: TGTGCCAGCAGCTTAGCTGGCGGGAACCTAGGGGGGGAGCTGTTTTTT.

The V and J genes are TRBV19 and TRBJ2-5; D may be TRBD1 or TRBD2 (5 bases each). Trimming removed 5 bases at V and 0 bases at J, with 13 bases between. The CDR3 covers 15 residues. Germline values: CDR1 LNHDA, CDR2 SQIVND (reference sequence). The CDR3: CASSGSGLNQETQYF. CDR3 nucleotides: TGTGCCAGTAGTGGGTCGGGGCTAAACCAAGAGACCCAGTACTTC.

This clone was detected once. The rearrangement joins TRBV14 to TRBJ1-5; no firm D call. Trimming took 4 bases from V and 7 from J, leaving 11 bases between them. The CDR3 has 13 residues. Germline V gene data show CDR1 as SGHDN and CDR2 as FVKESK. DNA of the CDR3: TGTGCCAGCAGCCTACACCCCCGACAGCCCCAGCATTTT. Translation gives CASSLHPRQPQHF. Full variable domain (rest looked up from reference TRBV14 and TRBJ1-5): EAGVTQFPSHSVIEKGQTVTLRCDPISGHDNLYWYRRVMGKEIKFLLHFVKESKQDESGMPNNRFLAERTGGTYSTLKVQPAELEDSGVYFCASSLHPRQPQHFGDGTRLSIL.

This clone was seen at least ten times. The chain recombines TRBV7-9 with TRBJ2-7; possible D gene TRBD1, 5 bases. CDR1 and CDR2 (germline): SEHNR, FQNEAQ (reference sequence). The CDR3 has 14 amino acids. The germline V and J ends were trimmed by 5 bases and 6 bases, with 17 bases remaining between them. The CDR3 DNA reads TGTGCCAGCAGCCCGGACATGTATTCAGGCGAGCAGTACTTC. It is translated as CASSPDMYSGEQYF.

V gene TRBV5-1 combines with J gene TRBJ1-3; D is ambiguous. Germline loops: CDR1 SGHRS, CDR2 YFSETQ. The V end lost 5 bases, the J end lost 0 bases, and 12 bases lay between the germline ends. The CDR3 is 15 residues long. CDR3 nucleotide sequence: TGCGCCAGCAGAGACGGACTGAGCTCTGGAAACACCATATATTTT. Translating gives CASRDGLSSGNTIYF.

Written as DNA, the CDR3 is TGTGCCAGCAGTGGGGGAGGGACCGGGGAGCTGTTTTTT. This translates into CASSGGGTGELFF. The J gene is TRBJ2-2, the V gene TRBV28; 7 bases are a match to TRBD2. Per the germline V gene, CDR1 is MDHEN and CDR2 is SYDVKM. The trim removed 5 bases at V and 5 bases at J, leaving 2 bases unmatched. CDR3 size: 13 residues.

V and J are TRBV7-6 and TRBJ2-7; 9 bases align to TRBD1. Germline trimming cut 0 bases from V and 0 bases from J; bases unmatched to any gene: 0. Per germline, CDR1 SGHVS and CDR2 FNYEAQ. This CDR3 has 15 residues. CDR3 nucleotide sequence: TGTGCCAGCAGCTTAGCGGGACAGGGCTCCTACGAGCAGTACTTC. Residues: CASSLAGQGSYEQYF.

The chain employs TRBV10-1 and TRBJ2-7; D is undetermined. Trimming took off 3 bases at V and 7 bases at J, with 13 bases between the two ends. This CDR3 is 13 amino acids long. The germline CDR1 and CDR2 sequences are WNHNN and SYGVQD (reference sequence). CDR3 nucleotides: TGCGCCAGCAGTGACCCGAGTCCTGGAGAGCAGTACTTC. It translates to CASSDPSPGEQYF.

Judged by abundance, this clone is medium-sized. The chain carries TRBV5-6 and TRBJ1-1; unclear D gene. V dropped 1 base and J dropped 0 bases, with 4 bases sitting between them. The CDR3 totals 13 residues. Germline-derived CDR1 and CDR2 are SGHDT and YYEEEE. As DNA, the CDR3 is TGTGCCAGCAGCTTGAGTGTGAACACTGAAGCTTTCTTT. Translating it yields CASSLSVNTEAFF. The whole variable domain, filled in from reference TRBV5-6 and TRBJ1-1, reads DAGVTQSPTHLIKTRGQQVTLRCSPKSGHDTVSWYQQALGQGPQFIFQYYEEEERQRGNFPDRFSGHQFPNYSSELNVNALLLGDSALYLCASSLSVNTEAFFGQGTRLTVV.

The chain combines TRBV6-1 with TRBJ2-7; 7 bases match TRBD1. The CDR3 length is 15 residues. V dropped 5 bases and J dropped 0; count of bases not matched to a gene: 7. Germline CDR1 and CDR2: MNHNS and SASEGT. The CDR3 here is CASSFEGQTSYEQYF. The CDR3 DNA is TGTGCCAGCAGTTTTGAGGGACAGACCTCCTACGAGCAGTACTTC.

The chain joins TRBV6-5 to TRBJ2-7; 9 bases are shared with TRBD2. Per germline, CDR1 MNHEY and CDR2 SVGAGI. The junction had 3 bases not matched to a gene; V was cut back by 7 bases and J by 2 bases. The CDR3 spans 13 residues. CDR3 sequence reads: CASTGGRAYEQYF. DNA for the CDR3: TGTGCCAGCACGGGCGGGAGGGCCTACGAGCAGTACTTC.

The chain joins TRBV27 to TRBJ1-1, with TRBD1 matching 7 bases. CDR1 and CDR2 (germline): MNHEY, SMNVEV (reference sequence). This CDR3 has 13 residues. The trim removed 6 bases at V and 1 base at J, leaving 2 bases unmatched. The CDR3 DNA sequence: TGTGCCAGCAGCCGACAGGGGAACACTGAAGCTTTCTTT. This sequence encodes CASSRQGNTEAFF.

This clone has just one count. The chain carries TRBV18 and TRBJ2-5; D unresolved. The end of the DNA aligns better with TRBJ2-7, so the J call may be wrong. Germline V gene lookup returns CDR1 KGHSH and CDR2 LQKENI. This CDR3 has 13 amino acids. DNA of the CDR3: TGTGCCAGCTCGTTGACTGGTCCTGACGAGCAGTACTTC. Its protein product is CASSLTGPDEQYF.

The CDR3 region has the DNA TGCGCCAGCAGCTTGGGACAGGGGGGGATCCAAGAGACCCAGTACTTC. Translating gives CASSLGQGGIQETQYF. The gene calls are TRBV5-1 and TRBJ2-5; the match to TRBD1 covers 9 bases. V dropped 0 bases and J dropped 1; count of bases not matched to a gene: 4. This CDR3 has 16 residues. Germline-derived CDR1 and CDR2 are SGHRS and YFSETQ.

J is TRBJ2-7 and V is TRBV19; perhaps D is TRBD1 or TRBD2 (5 bases each). Trimming pared 3 bases from V and 0 bases from J, leaving 18 bases between. The germline CDR1 and CDR2 sequences are LNHDA and SQIVND (reference sequence). This CDR3 is 17 amino acids long. The CDR3 bases are TGTGCCAGTAGTATCGAGGGGCGTGGGGCAAGCTCCTACGAGCAGTACTTC. Its protein is CASSIEGRGASSYEQYF.

The J gene is TRBJ1-1, the V gene TRBV7-9; D perhaps matches TRBD1 (5 bases). With 0 bases removed from V and 6 bases from J, the gap between germline ends came to 8 bases. Per germline, CDR1 SEHNR and CDR2 FQNEAQ (reference sequence). CDR3 length: 13 amino acids. In DNA form, the CDR3 reads TGTGCCAGCAGCTTAGCTGGGGACGCTGAAGCTTTCTTT. It yields the protein CASSLAGDAEAFF.

The V call is TRBV7-8, the J call TRBJ2-1; 8 bases fit TRBD2. V gave up 4 bases and J gave up 7 bases; unmatched junction bases: 6. The CDR3 sequence is 14 residues long. Germline V CDR1 and CDR2: SGHVS, FQNEAQ. The CDR3 sequence: CASSSLAAVNEQFF. Here the CDR3 DNA reads TGTGCCAGCAGCTCACTAGCGGCCGTTAATGAGCAGTTCTTC. Variable domain in full (rest from reference TRBV7-8 and TRBJ2-1): GAGVSQSPRYKVAKRGQDVALRCDPISGHVSLFWYQQALGQGPEFLTYFQNEAQLDKSGLPSDRFFAERPEGSVSTLKIQRTQQEDSAVYLCASSSLAAVNEQFFGPGTRLTVL.

The chain is built from TRBV27 and TRBJ2-7, with D perhaps TRBD2 (7 bases). V was cut by 6 bases and J by 3 bases, with 15 bases left in between. This CDR3 is 14 amino acids long. Germline V gene data show CDR1 as MNHEY and CDR2 as SMNVEV (reference sequence). Here the CDR3 reads CASSQWGGFYEQYF. DNA of the CDR3: TGTGCCAGCAGCCAATGGGGGGGCTTCTACGAGCAGTACTTC.

In its sample, this clone ranks as medium-sized. The gene calls are TRBV18 and TRBJ1-1, with 7 bases aligning to TRBD1. V shed 5 bases and J 0 bases; nucleotides not matched to a gene: 3. Germline CDR1 KGHSH, CDR2 LQKENI. The length of the CDR3 is 14 residues. The CDR3 spells CASSKGAMNTEAFF. In DNA, the CDR3 is TGTGCCAGCTCAAAGGGGGCAATGAACACTGAAGCTTTCTTT.

The chain is built from TRBV30 and TRBJ1-2, with TRBD1 matching over 9 bases. In germline, CDR1 is GTSNPN, CDR2 SVGIG (reference sequence). The CDR3 totals 13 residues. J was trimmed by 8 bases and V by 5 bases; bases with no gene match: 9. The DNA for the CDR3 is TGTGCCTGGCAGTTACAGGGGGCTTACGGCTACACCTTC. Its translation is CAWQLQGAYGYTF.

In regard to this clone: Other DNA sequences in this specimen translate into the identical CDR3. This rearrangement joins TRBV18 to TRBJ1-1; a weak D match, TRBD1 (6 bases). The V and J ends lost 1 base and 2 bases respectively, with 8 bases between them. Germline values: CDR1 KGHSH, CDR2 LQKENI. This CDR3 region has 14 residues. The CDR3 protein is CASSPQGGNTEAFF. The CDR3 DNA reads TGTGCCAGCTCACCACAGGGGGGAAACACTGAAGCTTTCTTT.

The chain couples TRBV2 to TRBJ2-3; maybe TRBD1 (5 bases). Looked up from germline, CDR1 is SNHLY and CDR2 is FYNNEI. V shed 4 bases and J shed 2 bases, with 7 bases lying between them. The CDR3 spans 13 residues. The CDR3: CASSVQDTDTQYF. In DNA form, the CDR3 reads TGTGCCAGCAGTGTACAGGACACAGATACGCAGTATTTT.

The chain couples TRBV1 to TRBJ2-1; TRBD2, as called in the table, went unchecked against the DNA. TRBV1 constitutes a pseudogene. This CDR3 has 15 residues. The CDR3 loop is CTSSQEAVYHNEQFF. In DNA form, the CDR3 reads TGCACCAGCAGCCAAGAGGCGGTCTATCACAATGAGCAGTTCTTC.